A selection of T cell receptor beta chains follows, all from one sample in a study of shared clonotypes between healthy human individuals. Method: immunoSEQ multiplex PCR; TCRdb's copy keeps in-frame clones and lacks some. In the table there are some 740,000 clones, nearly 95% of which are singletons. The material sequenced was naive CD8+ T cells sorted from blood. These receptors all come from a man aged 25 to 40 in good health. CDR3s include the opening cysteine and the closing phenylalanine or tryptophan. Fields, in order: V gene, J gene, clone size, D gene, CDR3 protein, CDR3 DNA. The D gene is left open where the match is weak. Only part of the rows carry a size: once, few, many, or a class if the clone is expanded.

V: TRBV4-1
J: TRBJ2-7
size: -
D: TRBD1
CDR3: CASSQDEGTGGRYEQYF
DNA: TGCGCCAGCAGCCAAGATGAAGGGACAGGGGGTAGGTACGAGCAGTACTTC

V: TRBV11-3
J: TRBJ2-1
size: -
D: -
CDR3: CASSPHRTGSYNEQFF
DNA: TGTGCCAGCAGCCCCCACCGGACGGGTTCCTACAATGAGCAGTTCTTC

V: TRBV14
J: TRBJ2-2
size: -
D: -
CDR3: CASSQVIRGPGENTGELFF
DNA: TGTGCCAGCAGCCAAGTGATTCGTGGCCCAGGGGAGAACACCGGGGAGCTGTTTTTT

V: TRBV10-3
J: TRBJ1-5
size: -
D: TRBD1
CDR3: CAISTSGTGSQPQHF
DNA: TGTGCCATCAGTACATCCGGGACAGGGTCTCAGCCCCAGCATTTT

V: TRBV13
J: TRBJ2-1
size: -
D: TRBD2
CDR3: CASSPTSGTYNEQFF
DNA: TGTGCCAGCAGCCCAACTAGCGGGACCTACAATGAGCAGTTCTTC

V: TRBV11-2
J: TRBJ2-7
size: -
D: TRBD2
CDR3: CASSPSGTSLWSYEQYF
DNA: TGTGCCAGCAGCCCATCCGGGACTAGCTTATGGTCCTACGAGCAGTACTTC

V: TRBV5-4
J: TRBJ1-4
size: -
D: -
CDR3: CASSAGGIYEKLFF
DNA: TGTGCCAGCAGCGCCGGGGGAATCTATGAAAAACTGTTTTTT

V: TRBV5-1
J: TRBJ2-1
size: -
D: -
CDR3: CASSLALGIADNEQFF
DNA: TGCGCCAGCAGCTTGGCCCTAGGTATAGCGGACAATGAGCAGTTCTTC

V: TRBV27
J: TRBJ2-5
size: -
D: -
CDR3: CASSLSWGRVGETQYF
DNA: TGTGCCAGCAGTTTATCGTGGGGCAGAGTGGGAGAGACCCAGTACTTC

V: TRBV7-9
J: TRBJ2-7
size: -
D: TRBD2
CDR3: CASSTTGTTTYEQYF
DNA: TGTGCCAGCAGCACCACCGGGACTACCACCTACGAGCAGTACTTC

V: TRBV27
J: TRBJ2-5
size: once
D: -
CDR3: CASSPLEGALETQYF
DNA: TGTGCCAGCAGTCCCCTGGAGGGGGCCTTGGAGACCCAGTACTTC

V: TRBV28
J: TRBJ2-5
size: -
D: TRBD2
CDR3: CASRSAGGPRETQYF
DNA: TGTGCCAGCAGATCAGCGGGAGGGCCGAGGGAGACCCAGTACTTC

V: TRBV19
J: TRBJ2-7
size: -
D: -
CDR3: CASSTGEHPYEQYF
DNA: TGTGCCAGTAGTACAGGGGAGCACCCCTACGAGCAGTACTTC

V: TRBV5-6
J: TRBJ1-5
size: -
D: TRBD1
CDR3: CASSLGQGDQPQHF
DNA: TGTGCCAGCAGCTTGGGACAGGGGGATCAGCCCCAGCATTTT